This entry describes one TCR beta chain. Cohorts were determined from participant-reported clinical history. This entry is derived from a study of blood T cell repertoires in COVID-19. Across the whole study: Specimens from acute and convalescent COVID-19 originated in the United States, Italy and Spain.

Assay used: immunoSEQ multiplex PCR; TCRdb lists only in-frame clones, some missing. The data show a few hundred thousand clones, roughly nine tenths seen once. Trimming cost V 9 bases and J 5 bases, with 13 bases left between them. CDR1 and CDR2 (germline): KGHDR, SFDVKD. This CDR3 is built from 13 residues. The rearrangement uses TRBV24-1 and TRBJ1-3, with a tentative D call TRBD1 (6 bases). The source is a woman between 40 and 55 years old who had been exposed to COVID-19. The specimen sequenced was PBMCs or T cells enriched from blood (not recorded which). The CDR3 protein is CATPGGDRNTIYF. The DNA for the CDR3 is TGTGCCACCCCGGGGGGGGACAGAAACACCATATATTTT.